The 23 T cell receptor beta chains below come from one sample, sequenced in a study of T cell responses to AZD1222 COVID-19 vaccine (dated by TCRdb to about 2021). The library was obtained by the immunoSEQ multiplex PCR assay. TCRdb took over this immuneACCESS table, retaining in-frame rearrangements with V and J assigned. Such tables are incomplete; in checked studies, under half of the missing clones stem from an unresolved V gene, and the remainder is unexplained. This sample gives approximately 100,000 clones in total; roughly 89% of them show up just once. Jointly, the top ten make up approximately 15% of the sample. The label giving this sample's time point can be read as: baseline before first vaccination. The sequenced sample was peripheral blood, obtained on day 0 of AZD1222 vaccination. These TCRs come from an adult in good health.

The chain joins TRBV5-6 to TRBJ2-1; D may be TRBD1 or TRBD2 (5 bases each). There are 13 residues in the CDR3. The V end was cut by 4 bases, the J end by 9 bases, with 14 bases between. Germline CDR1 SGHDT, CDR2 YYEEEE. The CDR3 protein is CASSRDPQGEQFF. The CDR3 nucleotides read TGTGCCAGCAGCCGGGACCCCCAGGGTGAGCAGTTCTTC.

This clone was found once. The chain carries TRBV30 and TRBJ2-2; 10 bases fit TRBD2. This CDR3 region has 14 residues. The ends lost 7 bases at V and 7 bases at J; junction bases unmatched: 9. From germline, CDR1 is GTSNPN and CDR2 SVGIG (reference sequence). The CDR3 DNA reads TGTGCCTACGCGACTAGCGGGTCAATCGGGGAGCTGTTTTTT. Translated: CAYATSGSIGELFF.

This clone was seen only once. The chain joins TRBV5-1 to TRBJ1-1; TRBD1 might be the D (5 bases). The CDR3 spans 14 residues. The V end lost 2 bases, the J end lost 1 base, and 9 bases lay between the germline ends. Looked up from germline, CDR1 is SGHRS and CDR2 is YFSETQ. CDR3 region: CASSFQGANTEAFF. CDR3 bases: TGCGCCAGCAGCTTCCAAGGGGCGAACACTGAAGCTTTCTTT.

The CDR3 reads CSATGQGAYEQYF. The CDR3, as DNA: TGCAGCGCCACTGGACAGGGGGCCTACGAGCAGTACTTC. The chain employs TRBV29-1 and TRBJ2-7, with 10 positions matching TRBD1. The V gene end was trimmed by 7 bases and the J gene end by 2 bases; junction bases not matched to a gene: 5. The CDR3 runs 13 residues. CDR1 and CDR2 (germline): SQVTM, ANQGSEA.

This rearrangement joins TRBV18 to TRBJ1-1; unclear D gene. Germline assignment: CDR1 KGHSH and CDR2 LQKENI. V was trimmed by 4 bases and J by 1 base, leaving 7 bases between them. The length of the CDR3 is 13 residues. This CDR3 is CASSLDKNTEAFF. In DNA form, the CDR3 reads TGTGCCAGCTCACTAGACAAGAACACTGAAGCTTTCTTT.

The genes are TRBV27 and TRBJ1-1; D unclear. CDR3 length equals 15 residues. V lost 2 bases and J 1 base, leaving 11 bases between the germline ends. Germline lookup yields CDR1 MNHEY and CDR2 SMNVEV (reference sequence). The DNA for the CDR3 is TGTGCCAGCAGTTTAACCCCCGGCAGGAACACTGAAGCTTTCTTT. Amino acids: CASSLTPGRNTEAFF.

The rearrangement joins TRBV12-5 to TRBJ1-1; no clear D gene. This CDR3 is built from 10 residues. V was shortened by 7 bases and J by 7 bases, with 7 bases between the two germline ends. CDR1 LGHNT and CDR2 FRNRAP come from the germline V gene. The CDR3 DNA is TGTGCTAGTGCCCAAAATGAAGCTTTCTTT. This sequence encodes CASAQNEAFF.

V is TRBV6-5 and J is TRBJ1-5; a weak D match, TRBD1 (6 bases). CDR1 MNHEY and CDR2 SVGAGI come from the germline V gene. The CDR3 is made up of 14 amino acids. Trimming shortened V by 8 bases and J by 2 bases, and 13 bases separated the two germline ends. CDR3 region: CASAWGRGNQPQHF. In nucleotides, the CDR3 is TGTGCCAGCGCCTGGGGGCGAGGCAATCAGCCCCAGCATTTT.

V and J are TRBV5-1 and TRBJ1-5, with D perhaps TRBD1 (6 bases). V lost 4 bases, J lost 2 bases, and 10 bases lay in between. Germline V CDR1 and CDR2: SGHRS, YFSETQ. The CDR3 runs 14 residues. DNA for the CDR3: TGCGCCAGCAGCCCGAGGGGGGGCAATCAGCCCCAGCATTTT. Translation: CASSPRGGNQPQHF.

The chain uses TRBV27 and TRBJ2-1, with D tentatively TRBD2 (5 bases). The CDR3 is 13 amino acids. CDR1 and CDR2 (germline): MNHEY, SMNVEV (reference sequence). V lost 3 bases, J lost 6 bases, and 9 bases lay in between. CDR3 loop: CASSFTRSNEQFF. In nucleotides, the CDR3 is TGTGCCAGCAGTTTCACTAGGAGCAATGAGCAGTTCTTC.

This chain links TRBV5-1 with TRBJ2-3; 10 bases are shared with TRBD2. Trimming cost V 6 bases and J 8 bases; bases outside gene matches: 9. Germline CDR1 SGHRS, CDR2 YFSETQ. The CDR3 has 14 residues. CDR3 sequence reads: CASKEAGGQGTQYF. As DNA, the CDR3 is TGCGCCAGCAAGGAAGCGGGGGGGCAAGGTACGCAGTATTTT. The variable domain in full, completed from reference TRBV5-1 and TRBJ2-3, reads KAGVTQTPRYLIKTRGQQVTLSCSPISGHRSVSWYQQTPGQGLQFLFEYFSETQRNKGNFPGRFSGRQFSNSRSEMNVSTLELGDSALYLCASKEAGGQGTQYFGPGTRLTVL.

The chain couples TRBV3-1 (or the pseudogene TRBV3-2) to TRBJ2-7; 7 bases are shared with TRBD2. The CDR3 is 14 amino acids. CDR1 is LGHDT, CDR2 YNNKEL, per germline (reference sequence). J was trimmed by 6 bases and V by 7 bases; bases with no gene match: 12. Written as DNA, the CDR3 is TGTGCCAGCACCTGGACTAGGGCGTCCGCCGAGCAGTACTTC. This codes for CASTWTRASAEQYF.

For the CDR3, the DNA is TGTGCCATCAGTGACGGGACAATAAAAAAGTTTTTT. This codes for CAISDGTIKKFF. The chain combines TRBV10-3 with TRBJ1-4; D may be TRBD1 (6 bases). The germline V gene has CDR1 ENHRY and CDR2 SYGVKD. V was shortened by 3 bases and J by 16 bases, with 15 bases between the two germline ends. There are 12 residues in the CDR3.

This clone appeared once. The chain uses TRBV6-2 or TRBV6-3 and TRBJ2-1, with TRBD2 identical over 10 bases. Trimming at V came to 2 bases and at J to 12 bases, leaving 7 bases not matched to a gene. Germline CDR1 reads MNHEY; CDR2 reads SVGEGT. The CDR3 spans 14 residues. DNA for the CDR3: TGTGCCAGCAGTTACAGCGAGCGGGAGGGAGGGCAGTTCTTC. Its translation is CASSYSEREGGQFF.

This rearrangement joins TRBV7-2 to TRBJ2-1; 12 bases agree with TRBD2. In germline, CDR1 is SGHTA, CDR2 FQGNSA. J lost 4 bases, V lost 2 bases, and 0 bases had no gene match. The CDR3 length is 15 residues. The CDR3 region is CASSLLAGGYNEQFF. DNA for the CDR3: TGTGCCAGCAGCTTACTAGCGGGAGGGTACAATGAGCAGTTCTTC.

The CDR3 DNA reads TGTGCCAGCAGCCAGAGCCCAGCGGTGGGGGAAGAGACCCAGTACTTC. It codes for CASSQSPAVGEETQYF. The chain carries TRBV11-3 and TRBJ2-5; the D gene could be TRBD1 or TRBD2 (5 bases each). Germline values: CDR1 SGHNT, CDR2 YENEEA. V gave up 5 bases and J gave up 3 bases, with 19 bases separating them. This CDR3 comprises 16 residues.

V is TRBV7-9 and J is TRBJ1-2; no firm D call. Germline V gene sequence: CDR1 SEHNR, CDR2 FQNEAQ (reference sequence). The CDR3 loop spans 13 amino acids. With 5 bases removed from V and 3 bases from J, the gap between germline ends came to 10 bases. The CDR3 region is CASSPTSYYGYTF. The CDR3 bases are TGTGCCAGCAGCCCGACGAGCTACTATGGCTACACCTTC.

This clone showed up just a few times. Here the CDR3 reads CASRGGDAEAFF. In DNA form, the CDR3 reads TGTGCCAGCAGAGGGGGGGACGCTGAAGCTTTCTTT. V usage is TRBV21-1 and J usage is TRBJ1-1. TRBV21-1 is termed a pseudogene. The CDR3 loop spans 12 amino acids.

The rearrangement uses TRBV18 and TRBJ1-5, with D unresolved. From germline, CDR1 is KGHSH and CDR2 LQKENI. V was pared by 3 bases and J by 2 bases, with 8 bases between. This CDR3 contains 14 residues. CDR3 sequence: CASSPNGGNQPQHF. CDR3 DNA: TGTGCCAGCTCACCGAACGGGGGCAATCAGCCCCAGCATTTT.

The chain joins TRBV14 to TRBJ2-2; the D is unclear. V was pared by 0 bases and J by 5 bases, with 1 base between. Germline lookup yields CDR1 SGHDN and CDR2 FVKESK. CDR3 length equals 12 residues. CDR3 DNA sequence: TGTGCCAGCAGCCAAGAGACCGGGGAGCTGTTTTTT. Translated: CASSQETGELFF.

This clone has only a few counts. The CDR3 DNA sequence: TGCGCCAGCAGCAGACAGGACACAGATACGCAGTATTTT. This gives the protein CASSRQDTDTQYF. This chain uses TRBV10-1 with TRBJ2-3, with a possible D match to TRBD1 (6 bases). Germline V gene data show CDR1 as WNHNN and CDR2 as SYGVQD (reference sequence). Trimming stripped 6 bases from V and 2 bases from J, with 9 bases between. The CDR3 consists of 13 residues.

The rearrangement links TRBV9 to TRBJ1-3; D is perhaps TRBD1 (6 bases). The CDR3 extends over 16 amino acids. V was cut by 3 bases and J by 0 bases, with 13 bases left in between. Germline lookup yields CDR1 SGDLS and CDR2 YYNGEE. The CDR3 spells CASSASQGSSGNTIYF. The CDR3 DNA is TGTGCCAGCAGCGCCTCACAGGGCTCCTCTGGAAACACCATATATTTT.

The chain is built from TRBV27 and TRBJ1-2; the D gene is possibly TRBD1 (5 bases). The ends were cut back, 2 bases at V and 6 bases at J, with 13 bases in the middle. Looked up from germline, CDR1 is MNHEY and CDR2 is SMNVEV (reference sequence). This CDR3 region has 14 residues. The CDR3 protein is CASSLMSGNDGYTF. The CDR3 DNA is TGTGCCAGCAGTTTAATGTCAGGGAATGATGGCTACACCTTC.